This TCR beta chain was found in a study of blood T cell repertoires in COVID-19. The wider study: PBMCs, B-cell-depleted T cells, or T cells were the source of the cDNA or gDNA that made up the material.

Points on this clone: The same CDR3 also results from other DNA sequences found in this sample.

Seattle's cohort entered during active infection and was followed longitudinally. Methods used by the authors: By means of reference gene primer amplification, nucleated cell counts were estimated. Here immunoSEQ multiplex PCR was the method, and the copy in TCRdb shows in-frame clones only, minus some. V, J and clone size are those of that table, while D and trimming were read from the DNA. The table records over 50,000 clones, 55% to 80% of them present only once. The V and J ends lost 2 bases and 1 base respectively, with 11 bases between them. CDR3 length equals 15 residues. CDR1 and CDR2 (germline): KGHSH, LQKENI.

This receptor was obtained from a woman aged 65 to 85 with COVID-19, enrolled during active disease. The V and J genes are TRBV18 and TRBJ1-1; D is ambiguous. Sequencing was carried out using peripheral blood. This CDR3 is CASSPEVRQNTEAFF. CDR3 DNA: TGTGCCAGCTCACCAGAAGTTCGACAGAACACTGAAGCTTTCTTT. Using reference TRBV18 and TRBJ1-1 for the parts outside the CDR3, the full variable domain is NAGVMQNPRHLVRRRGQEARLRCSPMKGHSHVYWYRQLPEEGLKFMVYLQKENIIDESGMPKERFSAEFPKEGPSILRIQQVVRGDSAAYFCASSPEVRQNTEAFFGQGTRLTVV.